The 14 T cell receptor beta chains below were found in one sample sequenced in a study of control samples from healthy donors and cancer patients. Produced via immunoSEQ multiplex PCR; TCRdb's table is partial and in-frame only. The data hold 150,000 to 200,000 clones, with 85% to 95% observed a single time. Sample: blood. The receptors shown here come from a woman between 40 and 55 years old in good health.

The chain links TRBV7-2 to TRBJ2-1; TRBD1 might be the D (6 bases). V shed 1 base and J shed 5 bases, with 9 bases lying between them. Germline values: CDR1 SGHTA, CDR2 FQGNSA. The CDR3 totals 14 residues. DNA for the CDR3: TGTGCCAGCAGCTTAGATGCAGGGGACAATGAGCAGTTCTTC. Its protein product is CASSLDAGDNEQFF.

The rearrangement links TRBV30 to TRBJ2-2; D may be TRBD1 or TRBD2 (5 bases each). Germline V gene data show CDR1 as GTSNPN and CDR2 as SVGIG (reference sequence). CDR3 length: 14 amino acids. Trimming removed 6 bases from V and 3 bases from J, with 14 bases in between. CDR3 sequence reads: CACPRGGDTGELFF. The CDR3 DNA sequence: TGTGCCTGCCCCCGGGGCGGAGACACCGGGGAGCTGTTTTTT.

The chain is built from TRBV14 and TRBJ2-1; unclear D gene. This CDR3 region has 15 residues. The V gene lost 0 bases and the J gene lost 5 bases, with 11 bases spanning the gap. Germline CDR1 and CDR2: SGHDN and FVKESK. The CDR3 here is CASSQELGFHNEQFF. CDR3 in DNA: TGTGCCAGCAGCCAAGAGCTGGGTTTTCACAATGAGCAGTTCTTC.

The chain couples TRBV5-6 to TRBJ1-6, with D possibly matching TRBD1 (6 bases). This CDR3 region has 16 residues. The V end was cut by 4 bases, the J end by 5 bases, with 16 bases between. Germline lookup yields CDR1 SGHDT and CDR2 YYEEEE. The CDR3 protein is CASSPGRTEDNSPLHF. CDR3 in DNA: TGTGCCAGCAGCCCTGGGCGGACAGAAGATAATTCACCCCTCCACTTT.

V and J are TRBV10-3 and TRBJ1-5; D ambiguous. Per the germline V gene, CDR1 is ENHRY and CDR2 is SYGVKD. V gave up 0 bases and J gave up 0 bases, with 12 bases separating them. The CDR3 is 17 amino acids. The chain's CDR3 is CAISESKLGNSNQPQHF. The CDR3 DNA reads TGTGCCATCAGTGAGTCGAAGCTGGGAAATAGCAATCAGCCCCAGCATTTT.

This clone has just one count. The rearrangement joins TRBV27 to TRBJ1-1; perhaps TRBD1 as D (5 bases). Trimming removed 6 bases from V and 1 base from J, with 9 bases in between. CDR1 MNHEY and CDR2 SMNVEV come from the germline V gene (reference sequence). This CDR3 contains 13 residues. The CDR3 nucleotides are TGTGCCAGCAGATCGGGGGGGAACACTGAAGCTTTCTTT. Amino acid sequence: CASRSGGNTEAFF.

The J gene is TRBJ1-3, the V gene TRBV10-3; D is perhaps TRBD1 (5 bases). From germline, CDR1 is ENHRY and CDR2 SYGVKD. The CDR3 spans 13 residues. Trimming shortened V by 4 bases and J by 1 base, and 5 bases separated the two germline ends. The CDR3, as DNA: TGTGCCATCAGTGGGACATCTGGAAACACCATATATTTT. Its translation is CAISGTSGNTIYF.

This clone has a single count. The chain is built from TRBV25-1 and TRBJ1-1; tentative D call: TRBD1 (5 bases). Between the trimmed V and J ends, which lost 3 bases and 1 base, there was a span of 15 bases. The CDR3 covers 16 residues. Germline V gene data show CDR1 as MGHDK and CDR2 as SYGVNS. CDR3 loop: CASSDLTLDTNTEAFF. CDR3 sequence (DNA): TGTGCCAGCAGTGACTTGACACTGGACACGAACACTGAAGCTTTCTTT. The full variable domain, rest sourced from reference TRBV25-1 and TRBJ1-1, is EADIYQTPRYLVIGTGKKITLECSQTMGHDKMYWYQQDPGMELHLIHYSYGVNSTEKGDLSSESTVSRIRTEHFPLTLESARPSHTSQYLCASSDLTLDTNTEAFFGQGTRLTVV.

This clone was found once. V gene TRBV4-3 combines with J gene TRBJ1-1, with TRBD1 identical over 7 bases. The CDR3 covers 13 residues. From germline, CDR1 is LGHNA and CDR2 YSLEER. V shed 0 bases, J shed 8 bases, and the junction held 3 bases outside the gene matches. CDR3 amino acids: CASSQEETGEAFF. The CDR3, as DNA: TGCGCCAGCAGCCAAGAAGAGACAGGGGAAGCTTTCTTT.

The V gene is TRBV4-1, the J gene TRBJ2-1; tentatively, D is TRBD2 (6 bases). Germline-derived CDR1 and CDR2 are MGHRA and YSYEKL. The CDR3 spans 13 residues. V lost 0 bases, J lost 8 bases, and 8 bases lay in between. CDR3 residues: CASSQDAGHEQFF. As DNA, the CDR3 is TGCGCCAGCAGCCAAGATGCGGGACATGAGCAGTTCTTC.

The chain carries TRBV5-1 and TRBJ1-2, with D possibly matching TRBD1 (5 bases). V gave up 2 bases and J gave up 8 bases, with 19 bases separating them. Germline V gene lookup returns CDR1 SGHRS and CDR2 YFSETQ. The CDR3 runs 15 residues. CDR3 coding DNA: TGCGCCAGCAGCTTTACCGAAGGGACGGCTATCGGCTACACCTTC. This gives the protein CASSFTEGTAIGYTF.

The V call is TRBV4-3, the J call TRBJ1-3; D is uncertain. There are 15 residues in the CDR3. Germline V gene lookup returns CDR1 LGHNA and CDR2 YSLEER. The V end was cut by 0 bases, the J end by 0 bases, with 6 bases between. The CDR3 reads CASSQDLNSGNTIYF. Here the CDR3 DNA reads TGCGCCAGCAGCCAAGATCTCAACTCTGGAAACACCATATATTTT.

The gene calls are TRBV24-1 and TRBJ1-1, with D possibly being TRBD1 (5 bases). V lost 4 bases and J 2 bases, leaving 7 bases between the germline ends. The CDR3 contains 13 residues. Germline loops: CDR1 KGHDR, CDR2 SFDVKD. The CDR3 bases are TGTGCCACCAGTGAAGGGGCTAACACTGAAGCTTTCTTT. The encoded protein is CATSEGANTEAFF.

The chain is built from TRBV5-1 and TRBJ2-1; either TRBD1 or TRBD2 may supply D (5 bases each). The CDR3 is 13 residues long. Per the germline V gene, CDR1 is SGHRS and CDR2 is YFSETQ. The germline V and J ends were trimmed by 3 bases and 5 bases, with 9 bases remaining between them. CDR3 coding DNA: TGCGCCAGCAGCTGGGGACCGAACAATGAGCAGTTCTTC. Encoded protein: CASSWGPNNEQFF.